This T cell receptor beta chain comes out of a study of CD8+CD57+ T cells in acquired aplastic anemia. About the study: Recorded DNA amounts for sorted CD4+ and CD8+ cells had an average of approximately 3 ug. Some 10 million reads, on average, were obtained for CD4+ cells from healthy donors. Study findings and constraints: Patients versus controls showed no significant CD8+ Simpson's diversity difference. About 29 sequences, all CD8+ CDR3, were shared between patients and controls.

V shed 1 base, J shed 4 bases, and the junction held 2 bases outside the gene matches. Germline CDR1 reads MNHEY; CDR2 reads SVGEGT. The CDR3 is 14 amino acids. It was genomic DNA that served as the template for profiling TCR beta VDJ and CDR3. In TCRdb, the reads were re-called with MiXCR into one record per CDR3 protein. The sample has about 170,000 distinct CDR3 sequences; about three fifths are singletons. The sample holds many counts of this clonotype. Its antigen is unknown. Sequencing input: sorted CD4+, CD8+, or CD8+CD57+ T cells (not recorded which) from PBMCs. The V call is TRBV6-2 or TRBV6-3, the J call TRBJ2-3, with 7 bases identical to TRBD2. The source is a human donor in good health. CDR3: CASSYLTSSDTQYF. For the CDR3, the DNA is TGTGCCAGCAGTTACTTGACTAGCTCAGATACGCAGTATTTT.